The 26 T cell receptor beta chains listed next were all sequenced from one sample in a study of T cell responses to AZD1222 COVID-19 vaccine (dated by TCRdb to the early 2020s). The library was obtained by the immunoSEQ multiplex PCR assay. TCRdb re-hosts the immuneACCESS table, in-frame sequences only. Its copies lack some clones; in the studies checked, an unresolved V gene accounts for under half of them, and the cause for the rest is not known. The sample table lists about 200,000 clones, 80% to 95% of them with a count of one. 0.95% to 1.1% of the sample comes from the top ten. The label giving this sample's time point can be read as: about 28 days (+/-7) after the second vaccine dose. Sequencing was performed on peripheral blood, taken 28 days after the second AZD1222 dose. The receptor source for this set is an adult who received the AZD1222 COVID-19 vaccine.

The rearrangement links TRBV2 to TRBJ2-4, with 8 bases identical to TRBD2. The germline V gene encodes CDR1 SNHLY and CDR2 FYNNEI. This CDR3 has 17 amino acids. V lost 0 bases to trimming and J lost 3 bases; unmatched junction nucleotides: 7. This chain's CDR3 is CASSEALREGGKNIQYF. The CDR3 region has the DNA TGTGCCAGCAGTGAAGCGCTTCGGGAGGGAGGCAAAAACATTCAGTACTTC.

The chain couples TRBV2 to TRBJ1-6; D gene ambiguous. The CDR3 is made up of 14 amino acids. Trimming took 2 bases from V and 7 from J, leaving 9 bases between them. Per germline, CDR1 SNHLY and CDR2 FYNNEI. CDR3 sequence reads: CASSEPLTNSPLHF. In nucleotides, the CDR3 is TGTGCCAGCAGTGAACCTCTGACGAATTCACCCCTCCACTTT.

The gene calls are TRBV4-3 and TRBJ2-1, with 7 bases identical to TRBD2. The CDR3 runs 17 residues. The germline V gene has CDR1 LGHNA and CDR2 YSLEER. V was pared by 0 bases and J by 0 bases, with 5 bases of the junction left unmatched. The CDR3 region is CASSQDRAGYSYNEQFF. CDR3 sequence (DNA): TGCGCCAGCAGCCAAGATCGAGCGGGGTACTCCTACAATGAGCAGTTCTTC.

Written as DNA, the CDR3 is TGTGCCATCAGGGAACAGGTAATACACTACAATGAGCAGTTCTTC. Translation gives CAIREQVIHYNEQFF. The chain employs TRBV10-3 and TRBJ2-1, with D maybe TRBD1 (5 bases). The V end lost 6 bases, the J end lost 3 bases, and 15 bases lay between the germline ends. The CDR3 is 15 residues long. Germline CDR1 is ENHRY and CDR2 is SYGVKD.

This sequence joins TRBV3-1 (or the pseudogene TRBV3-2) and TRBJ1-1, with D uncertain. The germline V gene encodes CDR1 LGHDT and CDR2 YNNKEL (reference sequence). V dropped 0 bases and J dropped 7 bases, with 6 bases sitting between them. The CDR3 spans 12 residues. The CDR3 coding sequence is TGTGCCAGCAGCCAAGAACAGAGTGAAGCTTTCTTT. Residues: CASSQEQSEAFF.

The rearrangement uses TRBV20-1 and TRBJ1-2; 8 bases are shared with TRBD1. This CDR3 is built from 11 residues. V lost 8 bases, J lost 9 bases, and 8 bases stayed unmatched. Germline V gene sequence: CDR1 DFQATT, CDR2 SNEGSKA (reference sequence). In DNA form, the CDR3 reads TGCAGTCCGACAGGGGTAGAGAGCTACACCTTC. This encodes CSPTGVESYTF.

The chain uses TRBV6-5 and TRBJ1-1, with D unclear. The germline V and J ends were trimmed by 6 bases and 7 bases, with 15 bases remaining between them. Germline CDR1 MNHEY, CDR2 SVGAGI. The CDR3 extends over 13 amino acids. CDR3 DNA sequence: TGTGCCAGCAGCGGGCCTCTCCGGGGTGAAGCTTTCTTT. Protein sequence: CASSGPLRGEAFF.

The chain couples TRBV5-5 to TRBJ1-5; TRBD1 is a possible D gene (5 bases). V lost 1 base to trimming and J lost 4 bases, with 9 bases between them. The CDR3 runs 14 residues. Germline CDR1 is SGHKS and CDR2 is YYEKEE (reference sequence). CDR3 DNA: TGTGCCAGCAGCTTGAGGGGCGGGAATCAGCCCCAGCATTTT. It yields the protein CASSLRGGNQPQHF.

The chain joins TRBV6-1 to TRBJ1-1; TRBD1 matches at 8 bases. Germline V lookup: CDR1 MNHNS, CDR2 SASEGT. J lost 1 base, V lost 4 bases, and 8 bases had no gene match. The length of the CDR3 is 16 residues. The CDR3 sequence: CASSGTNRGTNTEAFF. The DNA of the CDR3 is TGTGCCAGCAGTGGGACCAACAGGGGGACGAACACTGAAGCTTTCTTT.

The CDR3 coding sequence is TGCGCCAGCAGTGTTTTCCAGGACAGTAGCTACGAGCAGTACTTC. Translating it yields CASSVFQDSSYEQYF. This chain uses TRBV10-2 with TRBJ2-7; possible D gene TRBD1, 6 bases. With 4 bases removed from V and 3 bases from J, the gap between germline ends came to 16 bases. The germline V gene encodes CDR1 WSHSY and CDR2 SAAADI. The CDR3 extends over 15 amino acids.

This chain uses TRBV7-7 with TRBJ2-2; a possible D gene is TRBD2 (6 bases). Germline-derived CDR1 and CDR2 are SSHAT and FNYEAQ (reference sequence). The ends were cut back, 5 bases at V and 2 bases at J, with 12 bases in the middle. The CDR3 spans 15 residues. The CDR3 loop is CASSTSGTNTGELFF. The CDR3 DNA reads TGTGCCAGCAGCACATCCGGGACTAACACCGGGGAGCTGTTTTTT.

In its sample, this clone was seen once. The rearrangement joins TRBV7-2 to TRBJ2-3, with D perhaps given as TRBD1 or TRBD2 (5 bases each). The CDR3 spans 14 residues. Germline V gives CDR1 SGHTA, CDR2 FQGNSA. V was cut by 3 bases and J by 0 bases, with 7 bases left in between. The CDR3 DNA sequence: TGTGCCAGCAGCTTTAGGGACAGCACAGATACGCAGTATTTT. Translating it yields CASSFRDSTDTQYF.

This clone was recorded once. This rearrangement joins TRBV27 to TRBJ2-7; 8 bases match TRBD1. The ends lost 4 bases at V and 5 bases at J; junction bases unmatched: 4. There are 13 residues in the CDR3. Per the germline V gene, CDR1 is MNHEY and CDR2 is SMNVEV (reference sequence). The chain's CDR3 is CASSWTGINEQYF. The CDR3 DNA sequence: TGTGCCAGCAGTTGGACAGGGATCAACGAGCAGTACTTC.

CDR3 sequence (DNA): TGTGCCAGCAGGCGGACAGCTGTCTACGAGCAGTACTTC. Amino acids: CASRRTAVYEQYF. The chain is built from TRBV28 and TRBJ2-7, with D possibly matching TRBD1 (6 bases). Trimming stripped 6 bases from V and 3 bases from J, with 12 bases between. CDR3 size: 13 residues. Germline values: CDR1 MDHEN, CDR2 SYDVKM.

This rearrangement joins TRBV7-9 to TRBJ1-1, with D uncertain. The germline V gene encodes CDR1 SEHNR and CDR2 FQNEAQ (reference sequence). V lost 2 bases and J 0 bases, leaving 4 bases between the germline ends. The CDR3 is 13 amino acids. As DNA, the CDR3 is TGTGCCAGCAGCTTATCGGTGAACACTGAAGCTTTCTTT. Protein sequence: CASSLSVNTEAFF.

The chain couples TRBV9 to TRBJ1-1; D remains ambiguous. The V end lost 1 base, the J end lost 0 bases, and 4 bases lay between the germline ends. CDR3 length: 13 residues. Germline V lookup: CDR1 SGDLS, CDR2 YYNGEE. The CDR3: CASSVTLNTEAFF. For the CDR3, the DNA is TGTGCCAGCAGCGTAACACTGAACACTGAAGCTTTCTTT.

The rearrangement links TRBV5-8 to TRBJ1-2; 8 bases map to TRBD1. V shed 0 bases, J shed 5 bases, and the junction held 3 bases outside the gene matches. The CDR3 is made up of 14 amino acids. The germline CDR1 and CDR2 sequences are SGHTS and YDEGEE. CDR3 sequence (DNA): TGTGCCAGCAGCTTGGGACAGGGGCTGTATGGCTACACCTTC. Protein product: CASSLGQGLYGYTF.

The rearrangement links TRBV7-8 to TRBJ1-4; D remains ambiguous. V was trimmed by 3 bases and J by 0 bases, leaving 11 bases between them. The CDR3 has 16 residues. The germline CDR1 and CDR2 sequences are SGHVS and FQNEAQ. The CDR3 spells CASSFLVGATNEKLFF. In DNA, the CDR3 is TGTGCCAGCAGCTTTCTCGTCGGGGCAACTAATGAAAAACTGTTTTTT. Drawing the rest from reference TRBV7-8 and TRBJ1-4, the complete variable domain is GAGVSQSPRYKVAKRGQDVALRCDPISGHVSLFWYQQALGQGPEFLTYFQNEAQLDKSGLPSDRFFAERPEGSVSTLKIQRTQQEDSAVYLCASSFLVGATNEKLFFGSGTQLSVL.

This chain uses TRBV25-1 with TRBJ1-3; unclear D gene. V lost 2 bases and J 9 bases, leaving 17 bases between the germline ends. Germline CDR1 MGHDK, CDR2 SYGVNS. This CDR3 spans 15 amino acids. The CDR3 DNA follows: TGTGCCAGCAGTGAAGTAGGAGGGCTCTTAAGCACCATATATTTT. It specifies CASSEVGGLLSTIYF.

V is TRBV9 and J is TRBJ1-2; D gene unclear. The CDR3 totals 17 residues. Germline CDR1 SGDLS, CDR2 YYNGEE. V lost 0 bases and J 2 bases, leaving 17 bases between the germline ends. For the CDR3, the DNA is TGTGCCAGCAGCGTAGTAACCCTACAGCAACTAAACTATGGCTACACCTTC. Translated: CASSVVTLQQLNYGYTF.

V is TRBV30 and J is TRBJ1-5; D is unresolved. The CDR3 runs 13 residues. Germline V gene lookup returns CDR1 GTSNPN and CDR2 SVGIG (reference sequence). Trimming took off 5 bases at V and 5 bases at J, with 13 bases between the two ends. CDR3 sequence: CAWSHRTDQPQHF. CDR3 DNA: TGTGCCTGGTCTCACCGTACCGATCAGCCCCAGCATTTT. Together with reference TRBV30 and TRBJ1-5, the CDR3 gives the full variable domain: SQTIHQWPATLVQPVGSPLSLECTVEGTSNPNLYWYRQAAGRGLQLLFYSVGIGQISSEVPQNLSASRPQDRQFILSSKKLLLSDSGFYLCAWSHRTDQPQHFGDGTRLSIL.

The V gene is TRBV5-1, the J gene TRBJ1-4; tentative D call: TRBD1 (5 bases). CDR3 length equals 16 residues. Trimming took 0 bases from V and 0 from J, leaving 9 bases between them. Germline CDR1 reads SGHRS; CDR2 reads YFSETQ. The CDR3 loop is CASSLEGVTTNEKLFF. DNA of the CDR3: TGCGCCAGCAGCTTGGAAGGGGTTACAACTAATGAAAAACTGTTTTTT.

The rearrangement joins TRBV19 to TRBJ1-1; possible D gene TRBD1, 5 bases. CDR1 and CDR2 (germline): LNHDA, SQIVND (reference sequence). The CDR3 has 15 residues. The V end lost 4 bases, the J end lost 5 bases, and 17 bases lay between the germline ends. This CDR3 is CASSTTGIRGTEAFF. The CDR3 nucleotides read TGTGCCAGTAGTACTACAGGCATTAGGGGTACTGAAGCTTTCTTT.

This clone was seen just once. The rearrangement links TRBV15 to TRBJ1-6, with D perhaps TRBD1 (6 bases). Germline CDR1 is LNHNV and CDR2 is YYDKDF (reference sequence). The CDR3 extends over 15 amino acids. V lost 4 bases and J lost 7, with 14 bases in between. The CDR3 region is CATSTQGPLNSPLHF. The CDR3 DNA sequence: TGTGCCACCAGCACCCAGGGGCCGTTGAATTCACCCCTCCACTTT.

The DNA for the CDR3 is TGTGCCAGCTCACCATATGAGCCTGAAGCTGGCTACACCTTC. Translated: CASSPYEPEAGYTF. V usage is TRBV18 and J usage is TRBJ1-2; no reliable D call. CDR3 length equals 14 residues. V lost 2 bases, J lost 7 bases, and 14 bases lay in between. From germline, CDR1 is KGHSH and CDR2 LQKENI.

The rearrangement uses TRBV15 and TRBJ1-3; D gene ambiguous. V shed 5 bases and J shed 1 base, with 9 bases lying between them. CDR1 and CDR2 (germline): LNHNV, YYDKDF (reference sequence). This CDR3 has 14 amino acids. The CDR3 protein is CATSEDPSGNTIYF. The CDR3 nucleotides read TGTGCCACCAGCGAGGACCCTTCTGGAAACACCATATATTTT. The full variable domain, completed using reference TRBV15 and TRBJ1-3, is DAMVIQNPRYQVTQFGKPVTLSCSQTLNHNVMYWYQQKSSQAPKLLFHYYDKDFNNEADTPDNFQSRRPNTSFCFLDIRSPGLGDTAMYLCATSEDPSGNTIYFGEGSWLTVV.